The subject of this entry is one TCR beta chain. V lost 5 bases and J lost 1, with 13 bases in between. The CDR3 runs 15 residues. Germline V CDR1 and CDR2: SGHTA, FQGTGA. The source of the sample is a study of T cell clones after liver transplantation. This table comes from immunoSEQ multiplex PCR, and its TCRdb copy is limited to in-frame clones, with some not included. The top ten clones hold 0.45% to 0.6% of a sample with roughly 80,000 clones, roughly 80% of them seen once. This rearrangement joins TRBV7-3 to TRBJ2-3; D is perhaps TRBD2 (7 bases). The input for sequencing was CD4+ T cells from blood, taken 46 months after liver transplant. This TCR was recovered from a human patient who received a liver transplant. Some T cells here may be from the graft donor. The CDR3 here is CASSRRGAGTDTQYF. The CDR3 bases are TGTGCCAGCAGCCGTCGGGGGGCCGGCACAGATACGCAGTATTTT.